The source of this T cell receptor (beta chain) is a study of CD8 T cells in ankylosing spondylitis (dated by TCRdb to 2016 to 2017). About the investigation overall: To find TCR variants linked to disease, the study profiled T cell receptor beta repertoires in ankylosing spondylitis patients and healthy donors. In total, the full study cohort was made up of some 110 healthy donors and roughly 27 ankylosing spondylitis patients. Peripheral blood was sampled, and synovial fluid was additionally collected from ankylosing spondylitis patients. Broader findings and caveats from the paper: In peripheral blood, the disease-linked clones were found at relatively low frequencies and had a CD8+ phenotype. Significant enrichment of the disease-linked clones was reported in matched synovial fluid samples from ankylosing spondylitis patients. Blood from ankylosing spondylitis patients appeared to be characterized by a TCR beta motif made up of several highly homologous amino acid variants. Some of the motif variants had been reported before in the synovial fluid and blood of reactive arthritis patients, a finding that suggests common disease-initiation mechanisms.

Germline trimming: 2 bases from V, 4 bases from J; junction bases outside gene matches: 7. Counted from cysteine to phenylalanine, this CDR3 has 15 amino acids. The CDR3 DNA has 45 bases and is translated from base 1. Points on this clonotype: It has no known antigen specificity. It has no much larger one-base neighbor in the sample; base qualities were not kept.

Reads for this sample came from an Illumina HiSeq 2500. Quantitative 5'-RACE with molecular barcodes was used to prepare TCR beta libraries. In the source study's methods: A new computational method, built on a probabilistic model of VDJ rearrangement, was used to identify disease-linked TCR variants. The public reads were quality trimmed at Q25 with fastp and then assembled into clones with MiXCR by TCRdb, keeping productive beta chains. Rows with one shared CDR3 protein collapse into an entry with the most common genes and DNA. TCRdb's processing, not the study's, gives the V and J calls here. The sample table records around 280,000 distinct CDR3 sequences; 15% to 20% of these occur just once. Less than 9% of the sample rests with the top ten.

Sequencing used blood, either unsorted or a sorted T cell fraction (not recorded which). This chain joins TRBV12-3 or TRBV12-4 to TRBJ2-5; 7 bases in the middle match TRBD2. This receptor was identified in a male donor with ankylosing spondylitis or in good health (not recorded which). The CDR3 reads as follows: CASSLNGRRAETQYF. In nucleotides, the sequence is TGTGCCAGCAGTTTAAACGGGAGGAGGGCAGAGACCCAGTACTTC.